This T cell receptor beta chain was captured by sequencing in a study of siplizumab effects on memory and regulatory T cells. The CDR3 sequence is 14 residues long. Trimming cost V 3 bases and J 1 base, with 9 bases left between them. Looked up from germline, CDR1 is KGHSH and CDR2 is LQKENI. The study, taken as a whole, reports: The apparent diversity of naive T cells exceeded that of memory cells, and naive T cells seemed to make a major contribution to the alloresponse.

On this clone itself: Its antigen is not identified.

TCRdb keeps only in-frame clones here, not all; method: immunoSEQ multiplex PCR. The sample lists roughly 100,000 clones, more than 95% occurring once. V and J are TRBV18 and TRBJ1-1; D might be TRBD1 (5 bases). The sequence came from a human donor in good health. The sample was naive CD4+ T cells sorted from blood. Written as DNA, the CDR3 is TGTGCCAGCTCACCCGGGACTCAGAACACTGAAGCTTTCTTT. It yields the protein CASSPGTQNTEAFF.